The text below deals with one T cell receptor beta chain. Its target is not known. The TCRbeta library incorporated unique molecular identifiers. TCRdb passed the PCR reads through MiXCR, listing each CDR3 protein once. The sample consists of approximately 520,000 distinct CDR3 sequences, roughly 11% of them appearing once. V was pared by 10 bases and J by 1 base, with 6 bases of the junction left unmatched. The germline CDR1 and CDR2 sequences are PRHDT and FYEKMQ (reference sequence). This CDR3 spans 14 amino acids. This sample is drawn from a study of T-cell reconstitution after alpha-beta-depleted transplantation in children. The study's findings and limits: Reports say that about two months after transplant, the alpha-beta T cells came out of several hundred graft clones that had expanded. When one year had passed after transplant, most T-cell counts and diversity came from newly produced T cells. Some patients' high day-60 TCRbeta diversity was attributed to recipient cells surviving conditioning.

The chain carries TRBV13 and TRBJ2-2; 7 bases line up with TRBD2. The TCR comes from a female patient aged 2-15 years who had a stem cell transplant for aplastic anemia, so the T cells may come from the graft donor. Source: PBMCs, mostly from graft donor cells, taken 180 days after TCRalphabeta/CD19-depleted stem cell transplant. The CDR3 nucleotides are TGTGCCATGGGCCCGGGGGGGAACACCGGGGAGCTGTTTTTT. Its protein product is CAMGPGGNTGELFF.